This note documents a single T cell receptor beta chain sequence. Its specificity is not known. A junction end diverges from the germline sequence, so it may reflect a read error. The data were obtained in a study of cytomegalovirus exposure and HLA in healthy donors. Study conclusions and caveats: Later work found that TCR association rates differed between HLA loci; DRB1 had the most and HLA-C the fewest. A later analysis reportedly found that, within productive TCRs, an Asian-associated ancestry cluster had fewer N-insertions than the mean observed across the approximately 600 donors.

PCR was performed using 60 Vbeta and 13 Jbeta primers. TCRdb's copy holds only in-frame clones and misses some; the assay was immunoSEQ multiplex PCR. The sample carries more than 150,000 clones, roughly four fifths recorded once. Sequencing was done on a sample of PBMCs. The clonotype comes from a man aged 45-65 years in good health and CMV-seronegative.

CDR3 amino acids: CSSSQINQPQHF. The DNA of the CDR3 is TGTTCCAGCAGCCAAATCAATCAGCCCCAGCATTTT. The chain joins TRBV7-9 to TRBJ1-5; D gene unclear. This CDR3 has 12 amino acids. CDR1 SEHNR and CDR2 FQNEAQ come from the germline V gene (reference sequence).